This TCR beta chain is drawn from a study of CD8+CD57+ T cells in acquired aplastic anemia (dated by TCRdb to the late 2010s). Concerning the study at large: A mean of around 3 ug of DNA, ranging from about 0.2 to 27.4 ug, was extracted from sorted CD4+ and CD8+ cells. Mean read counts for healthy donor samples were roughly 10 million for CD4+ cells and 11.0 million for CD8+ cells.

In this study, sorted CD4+ and CD8+ T cells from the blood of healthy subjects and of severe aplastic anemia patients had their TCR repertoires deep-sequenced. Ficoll-Paque density gradient centrifugation was used to isolate peripheral blood mononuclear cells. Before DNA extraction, CD4+ and CD8+ T cells were sorted with FACS or magnetic beads. Genomic DNA served as template for TCR beta VDJ combination and CDR3 sequence profiling. An Illumina HiSeq 2000 was the platform used for TCR repertoire sequencing. Per the original workflow: TRBV/TRBJ rearrangement plots, CDR3 size and DJ length profiles, and Simpson's diversity index were used to assess repertoires. Whichever DNA sequence was most abundant in the deep sequencing data was defined as the immunodominant clone. CDR3 amino acid sequences were screened for sharing across subjects and compared with published repertoires and the VDJdb database. In-frame beta chains were kept once TCRdb had trimmed the public reads at Q25 with fastp and called clones with MiXCR. Each entry is one CDR3 protein sequence, shown with its most common DNA and genes. TCRdb, rather than the study authors, made the V and J calls. The sample contains 100,000 to 120,000 distinct CDR3 sequences, 50% to 65% of them found a single time. In total, the top ten clones hold around 32% of the sample.

What the authors observed across the whole study: Patients and healthy controls showed no significant difference in CD8+ Simpson's diversity (P=0.060). Some 31 CD8+ CDR3 sequences were shared between patients and controls but appeared highly expressed in patients and within their immunodominant clones.

Concerning this clonotype: Its antigen target is currently unknown. Base qualities are not recorded, but no much larger clone differs from it by a single base.

This clonotype was sampled from a human donor in good health, serving as a control. Sequenced input: sorted CD4+, CD8+, or CD8+CD57+ T cells (not recorded which) from PBMCs.

CDR3 reads: CATSRDQLDTEAFF. The nucleotide sequence is given as TGTGCCACCAGCAGAGATCAGTTGGACACTGAAGCTTTCTTT. The chain is assembled from TRBV15 and TRBJ1-1; no D gene is confidently identified. The CDR3 covers 14 residues, taking in both the cysteine and the phenylalanine. Of all the DNA, just the CDR3 is kept, 42 bases in frame from base 1. CDR1 and CDR2, per the germline V gene (reference sequence), are LNHNV and YYDKDF. The V and J ends are trimmed by 0 bases and 3 bases, leaving 8 bases between them.